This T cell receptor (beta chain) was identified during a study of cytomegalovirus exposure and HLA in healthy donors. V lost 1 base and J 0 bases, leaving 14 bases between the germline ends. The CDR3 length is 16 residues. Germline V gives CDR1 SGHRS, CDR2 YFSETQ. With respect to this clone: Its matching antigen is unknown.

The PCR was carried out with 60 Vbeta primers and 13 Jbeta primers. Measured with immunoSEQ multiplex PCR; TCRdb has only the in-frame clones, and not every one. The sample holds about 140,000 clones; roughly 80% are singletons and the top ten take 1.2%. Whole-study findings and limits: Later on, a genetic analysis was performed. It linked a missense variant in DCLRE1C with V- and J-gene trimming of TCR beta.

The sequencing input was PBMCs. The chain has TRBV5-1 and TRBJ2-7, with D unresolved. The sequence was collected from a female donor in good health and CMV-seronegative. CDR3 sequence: CASSLRVLAGSYEQYF. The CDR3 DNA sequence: TGCGCCAGCAGCTTGCGGGTCTTGGCTGGCTCCTACGAGCAGTACTTC.